Listed below are T cell receptor beta chains from one sample, sequenced in a study of shared clonotypes between healthy human individuals. TCRdb's table, derived via immunoSEQ multiplex PCR, lists solely in-frame clones and lacks some. The table records roughly 2,000,000 clones, roughly 95% of them present only once. Sequenced material: naive CD8+ T cells from PBMCs. The source of these receptors is a young man in good health. Some clones in this sample may be carry-over from other donors' samples. CDR3s include the opening cysteine and the closing phenylalanine or tryptophan. Each record gives: D gene, clone size, J gene, V gene, CDR3 DNA, CDR3 protein. The D gene is left open where the match is weak. Size is stated for part of the rows, as once, few or many counts, or as a class when the clone is expanded.

D: .; size: .; J: TRBJ2-7; V: TRBV11-2; DNA: TGTGCCAGCAGCTTAGACCGAAGTTACGAGCAGTACTTC; CDR3: CASSLDRSYEQYF
D: .; size: .; J: TRBJ1-2; V: TRBV5-6; DNA: TGTGCCAGCAGCTTGGAGGGACCCTTCTATGGCTACACCTTC; CDR3: CASSLEGPFYGYTF
D: .; size: .; J: TRBJ2-3; V: TRBV19; DNA: TGTGCCAGTAGTATAAGAACCACAGATACGCAGTATTTT; CDR3: CASSIRTTDTQYF
D: .; size: once; J: TRBJ1-4; V: TRBV10-1; DNA: TGCGCCAGCAGTGAGTCGATGTCAGGGAAGGCTCCAACTAATGAAAAACTGTTTTTT; CDR3: CASSESMSGKAPTNEKLFF
D: TRBD1; size: .; J: TRBJ1-1; V: TRBV9; DNA: TGTGCCAGCAGCGACGTTTACAGGGGCACTGAAGCTTTCTTT; CDR3: CASSDVYRGTEAFF
D: .; size: once; J: TRBJ2-7; V: TRBV27; DNA: TGTGCCAGCAGCCAACGGGGATTTCCCTACGAGCAGTACTTC; CDR3: CASSQRGFPYEQYF
D: .; size: .; J: TRBJ2-1; V: TRBV5-1; DNA: TGCGCCAGCAGCTTGGGACAACTTGAGCAGTTCTTC; CDR3: CASSLGQLEQFF
D: TRBD2; size: .; J: TRBJ2-3; V: TRBV5-1; DNA: TGCGCCAGCAATAGCGGGAGGGAAGATACGCAGTATTTT; CDR3: CASNSGREDTQYF
D: TRBD1; size: .; J: TRBJ2-7; V: TRBV10-3; DNA: TGTGCCATCAGTGACACTCCAGGGGGAGAGAGGGAGCAGTACTTC; CDR3: CAISDTPGGEREQYF
D: TRBD2; size: .; J: TRBJ2-7; V: TRBV19; DNA: TGTGCCACCCATCCCGGGGGGTCCCACGAGCAGTACTTC; CDR3: CATHPGGSHEQYF
D: .; size: .; J: TRBJ2-6; V: TRBV18; DNA: TGTGCCAGCACCCCCTTGGGCAACACTGGGGCCAACGTCCTGACTTTC; CDR3: CASTPLGNTGANVLTF
D: .; size: .; J: TRBJ2-1; V: TRBV27; DNA: TGTGCCAGCAGCTATTCAAGCGGACAATACAATGAGCAGTTCTTC; CDR3: CASSYSSGQYNEQFF
D: TRBD1; size: .; J: TRBJ1-2; V: TRBV7-9; DNA: TGTGCCAGCAGCCCCTTAGGACAGGGAGGGATTGACACCTTC; CDR3: CASSPLGQGGIDTF
D: .; size: .; J: TRBJ2-7; V: TRBV4-3; DNA: TGCGCCAGCAGCCAAGATGCAAACGGCTACGAGCAGTACTTC; CDR3: CASSQDANGYEQYF
D: TRBD2; size: .; J: TRBJ2-7; V: TRBV6-6; DNA: TGTGCCAGCAGTTATGCGGGGGCCTACGAGCAGTACTTC; CDR3: CASSYAGAYEQYF
D: TRBD2; size: .; J: TRBJ2-1; V: TRBV2; DNA: TGTGCCAGCAGTGGCGGGTACCTTAGCGGGAGAGGGTACAATGAGCAGTTCTTC; CDR3: CASSGGYLSGRGYNEQFF
D: .; size: .; J: TRBJ2-5; V: TRBV7-6; DNA: TGTGCCAGCAGCTCGATCAGGTCAGGTCAGAAGAACAGGGCCCTGAAGGAGACCCAGTACTTC; CDR3: CASSSIRSGQKNRALKETQYF
D: .; size: once; J: TRBJ2-2; V: TRBV6-1; DNA: TGTGCCAGCAGTGATTCTGGGGGCGGGAACACCGGGGAGCTGTTTTTT; CDR3: CASSDSGGGNTGELFF
D: .; size: .; J: TRBJ2-7; V: TRBV28; DNA: TGTGCCAGCAGTTTAGGAGGGTACGAGCAGTACTTC; CDR3: CASSLGGYEQYF
D: .; size: .; J: TRBJ1-1; V: TRBV29-1; DNA: TGCAGCGTAGACGACGGGACCCGAGGGACTGAAGCTTTCTTT; CDR3: CSVDDGTRGTEAFF
D: .; size: .; J: TRBJ2-4; V: TRBV2; DNA: TGTGCCAGCAGTGAGGGAACTAAAGATAAAAACATTCAGTACTTC; CDR3: CASSEGTKDKNIQYF
D: .; size: .; J: TRBJ2-7; V: TRBV2; DNA: TGTGCCAGCAGTGAGGCGGCAGGGCCGCTCTACGAGCAGTACTTC; CDR3: CASSEAAGPLYEQYF
D: .; size: .; J: TRBJ2-1; V: TRBV5-8; DNA: TGTGCCAGCAGCTTGGTCGAGCAGTTCTTC; CDR3: CASSLVEQFF
D: .; size: .; J: TRBJ2-6; V: TRBV11-3; DNA: TGTGCCAGCAGCTTAGGGCCAGCGGCCTACCCTGGGGCCAACGTCCTGACTTTC; CDR3: CASSLGPAAYPGANVLTF
D: TRBD1; size: .; J: TRBJ1-1; V: TRBV5-1; DNA: TGCGCCAGCAGCTTGACGTCAGGGGGCCGTTGGACTGAAGCTTTCTTT; CDR3: CASSLTSGGRWTEAFF
D: .; size: .; J: TRBJ2-7; V: TRBV4-2; DNA: TGTGCCAGCAGCCAAGATGGGCAGGGTCTTACTTTCTACGAGCAGTACTTC; CDR3: CASSQDGQGLTFYEQYF
D: TRBD2; size: .; J: TRBJ2-1; V: TRBV6-1; DNA: TGTGCCAGCAGCGATATAGCGGGAATCGGCAATGAGCAGTTCTTC; CDR3: CASSDIAGIGNEQFF
D: .; size: once; J: TRBJ2-6; V: TRBV7-9; DNA: TGTGCCAGCAGCTTAGCCGGAGCGCCTTCTGGGGCCAACGTCCTGACTTTC; CDR3: CASSLAGAPSGANVLTF
D: TRBD2; size: .; J: TRBJ2-7; V: TRBV19; DNA: TGTGCCAGTAGTATAGGAACTAGCGGTGCCTACGAGCAGTACTTC; CDR3: CASSIGTSGAYEQYF
D: TRBD1; size: .; J: TRBJ2-5; V: TRBV18; DNA: TGTGCCAGCTCACCAGGACAGGGGGTCCAAGAGACCCAGTACTTC; CDR3: CASSPGQGVQETQYF
D: .; size: once; J: TRBJ2-3; V: TRBV7-9; DNA: TGTGCCAGCAGAAGCACAGATACGCAGTATTTT; CDR3: CASRSTDTQYF
D: TRBD1; size: .; J: TRBJ2-4; V: TRBV9; DNA: TGTGCCAGCAGCGCTAGCCAAGGGACAGCGATAAACATTCAGTACTTC; CDR3: CASSASQGTAINIQYF
D: .; size: .; J: TRBJ2-7; V: TRBV5-6; DNA: TGTGCCAGCAGCTTGATACGGGACGAGCAGTACTTC; CDR3: CASSLIRDEQYF
D: .; size: once; J: TRBJ2-1; V: TRBV25-1; DNA: TGTGCTTCAGGTTACTCTAGGGTCCATGAGCAGTTCTTC; CDR3: CASGYSRVHEQFF
D: TRBD2; size: .; J: TRBJ2-1; V: TRBV27; DNA: TGTGCCAGCAGTACACCCCCGAGACTAGCGGGAGTTGAGCAGTTCTTC; CDR3: CASSTPPRLAGVEQFF
D: TRBD2; size: .; J: TRBJ2-1; V: TRBV7-9; DNA: TGTGCCAGCAGCCCCCCCGGGACTAGCTCCTACAATGAGCAGTTCTTC; CDR3: CASSPPGTSSYNEQFF
D: TRBD1; size: .; J: TRBJ2-1; V: TRBV7-9; DNA: TGTGCCAGCAGCCCCGAGACAGGGGCGTACAATGAGCAGTTCTTC; CDR3: CASSPETGAYNEQFF
D: .; size: once; J: TRBJ1-2; V: TRBV13; DNA: TGTGCCAGCAGCTTAGTTTCTCGGGCCGGGGGCTACACCTTC; CDR3: CASSLVSRAGGYTF
D: .; size: .; J: TRBJ1-2; V: TRBV30; DNA: TGTGCCTGGAGTGTAGGAGGTGGCTACACCTTC; CDR3: CAWSVGGGYTF
D: TRBD2; size: .; J: TRBJ2-5; V: TRBV7-2; DNA: TGTGCCAGCAGCCCTACGGCGACTAGCGGGGAGACCCAGTACTTC; CDR3: CASSPTATSGETQYF
D: .; size: .; J: TRBJ2-1; V: TRBV5-6; DNA: TGTGCCAGCAGCTTGGAAAGGCGGCTTTCCTACAATGAGCAGTTCTTC; CDR3: CASSLERRLSYNEQFF
D: .; size: .; J: TRBJ1-5; V: TRBV7-5; DNA: TGTGCCAGAAGCTTAAGCCGGTCTTCAGGGGAAGGTCAGCCCCAGCATTTT; CDR3: CARSLSRSSGEGQPQHF
D: TRBD2; size: .; J: TRBJ2-3; V: TRBV9; DNA: TGTGCCAGCAGCCCTAGAGCGGGGGTGGATACGCAGTATTTT; CDR3: CASSPRAGVDTQYF
D: .; size: .; J: TRBJ2-7; V: TRBV28; DNA: TGTGCCAGCAGTTTGACCGAGCAGTACTTC; CDR3: CASSLTEQYF
D: .; size: .; J: TRBJ2-5; V: TRBV18; DNA: TGTGCCAGCTCACCGGGGGACAATTTAGAGACCCAGTACTTC; CDR3: CASSPGDNLETQYF
D: .; size: .; J: TRBJ2-5; V: TRBV7-9; DNA: TGTGCCAGCAGCCCGAGAGCGGTACCCACCACCGAGACCCAGTACTTC; CDR3: CASSPRAVPTTETQYF
D: TRBD1; size: .; J: TRBJ2-7; V: TRBV18; DNA: TGTGCCAGCTCACCTTTTGGGATCTCCGGGACAGGGACCTACGAGCAGTACTTC; CDR3: CASSPFGISGTGTYEQYF
D: TRBD2; size: .; J: TRBJ2-7; V: TRBV5-4; DNA: TGTGCCAGCACCCCCGCGGAGGTAGCGGGAATGGATTCCGGCGAGCAGTACTTC; CDR3: CASTPAEVAGMDSGEQYF
D: TRBD1; size: .; J: TRBJ1-5; V: TRBV11-3; DNA: TGTGCCCCCCCGGGACAGGGGGCGATGCAGTACAATCAGCCCCAGCATTTT; CDR3: CAPPGQGAMQYNQPQHF
D: .; size: .; J: TRBJ1-1; V: TRBV6-1; DNA: TGTGCCAGCAGTGATTGGGCGAACACTGAAGCTTTCTTT; CDR3: CASSDWANTEAFF
D: TRBD2; size: .; J: TRBJ2-3; V: TRBV7-9; DNA: TGTGCCAGCAGCTTAGGACCATTTCTAGCGGGAGTAACAGATACGCAGTATTTT; CDR3: CASSLGPFLAGVTDTQYF